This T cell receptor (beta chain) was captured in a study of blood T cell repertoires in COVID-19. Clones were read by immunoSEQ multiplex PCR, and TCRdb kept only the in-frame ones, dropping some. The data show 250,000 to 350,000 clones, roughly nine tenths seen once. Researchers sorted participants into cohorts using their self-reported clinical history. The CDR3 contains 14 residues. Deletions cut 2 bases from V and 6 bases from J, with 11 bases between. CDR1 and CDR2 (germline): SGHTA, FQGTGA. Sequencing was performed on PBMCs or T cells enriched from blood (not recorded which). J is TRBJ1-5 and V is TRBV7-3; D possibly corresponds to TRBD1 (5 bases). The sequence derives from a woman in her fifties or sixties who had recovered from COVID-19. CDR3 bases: TGTGCCAGCAGCTTATCGGGGGACGCTCAGCCCCAGCATTTT. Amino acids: CASSLSGDAQPQHF.